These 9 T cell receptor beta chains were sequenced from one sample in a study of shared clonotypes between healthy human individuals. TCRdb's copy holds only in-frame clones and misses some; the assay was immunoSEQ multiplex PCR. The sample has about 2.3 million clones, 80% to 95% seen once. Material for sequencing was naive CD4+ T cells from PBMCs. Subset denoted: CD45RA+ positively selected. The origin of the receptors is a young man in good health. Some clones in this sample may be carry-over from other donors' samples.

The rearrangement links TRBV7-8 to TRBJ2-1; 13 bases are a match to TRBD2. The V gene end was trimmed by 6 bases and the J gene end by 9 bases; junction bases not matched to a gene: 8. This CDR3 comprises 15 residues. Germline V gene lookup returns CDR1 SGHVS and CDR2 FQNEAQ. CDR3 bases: TGTGCCAGCAGGAACGGACTAGCGGGAGAAAGTGAGCAGTTCTTC. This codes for CASRNGLAGESEQFF. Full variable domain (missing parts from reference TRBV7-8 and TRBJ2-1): GAGVSQSPRYKVAKRGQDVALRCDPISGHVSLFWYQQALGQGPEFLTYFQNEAQLDKSGLPSDRFFAERPEGSVSTLKIQRTQQEDSAVYLCASRNGLAGESEQFFGPGTRLTVL.

CDR3 DNA: TGCGCCAGCAGCTTGGGCGGGGTCCTGGCTGAAGCTTTCTTT. This translates into CASSLGGVLAEAFF. This chain joins TRBV5-1 and TRBJ1-1; the D is unclear. V was trimmed by 0 bases and J by 6 bases, leaving 12 bases between them. Looked up from germline, CDR1 is SGHRS and CDR2 is YFSETQ. The CDR3 length is 14 residues.

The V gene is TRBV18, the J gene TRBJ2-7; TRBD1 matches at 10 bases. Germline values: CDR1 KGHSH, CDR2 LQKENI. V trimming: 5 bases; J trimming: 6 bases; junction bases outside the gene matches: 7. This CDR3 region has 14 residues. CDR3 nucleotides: TGTGCCAGCTCAATAGGACAGGGGGTTGCCGAGCAGTACTTC. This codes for CASSIGQGVAEQYF.

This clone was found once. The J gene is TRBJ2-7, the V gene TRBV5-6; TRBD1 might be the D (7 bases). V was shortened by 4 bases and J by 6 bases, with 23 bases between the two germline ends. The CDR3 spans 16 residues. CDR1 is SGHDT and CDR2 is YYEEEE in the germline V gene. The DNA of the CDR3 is TGTGCCAGCAGCCGTTCTTGGTCAGGGGGGAGGCTCGAGCAGTACTTC. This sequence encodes CASSRSWSGGRLEQYF.

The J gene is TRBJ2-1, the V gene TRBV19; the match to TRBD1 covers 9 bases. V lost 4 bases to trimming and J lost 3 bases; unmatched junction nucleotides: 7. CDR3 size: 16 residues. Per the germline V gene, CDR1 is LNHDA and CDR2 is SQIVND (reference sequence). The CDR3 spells CASSKGQGTIYNEQFF. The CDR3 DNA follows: TGTGCCAGTAGTAAAGGACAGGGGACAATCTACAATGAGCAGTTCTTC. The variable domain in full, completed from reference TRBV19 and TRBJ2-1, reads DGGITQSPKYLFRKEGQNVTLSCEQNLNHDAMYWYRQDPGQGLRLIYYSQIVNDFQKGDIAEGYSVSREKKESFPLTVTSAQKNPTAFYLCASSKGQGTIYNEQFFGPGTRLTVL.

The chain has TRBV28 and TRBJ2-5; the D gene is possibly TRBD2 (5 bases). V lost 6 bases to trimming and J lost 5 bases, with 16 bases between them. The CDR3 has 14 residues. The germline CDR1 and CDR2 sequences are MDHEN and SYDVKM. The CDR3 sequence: CASSPRPRRETQYF. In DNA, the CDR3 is TGTGCCAGCAGCCCAAGGCCGAGGAGGGAGACCCAGTACTTC.

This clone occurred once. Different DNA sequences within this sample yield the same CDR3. The CDR3 DNA follows: TGTGCCAGTAGTCTCGGTCAGAACTATGGCTACACCTTC. This sequence encodes CASSLGQNYGYTF. This chain joins TRBV19 and TRBJ1-2; D ambiguous. Per the germline V gene, CDR1 is LNHDA and CDR2 is SQIVND (reference sequence). Trimming shortened V by 5 bases and J by 2 bases, and 9 bases separated the two germline ends. The CDR3 has 13 amino acids.

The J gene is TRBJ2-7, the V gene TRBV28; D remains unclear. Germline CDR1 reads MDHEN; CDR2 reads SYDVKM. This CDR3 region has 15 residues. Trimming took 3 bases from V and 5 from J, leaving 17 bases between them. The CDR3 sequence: CASSFLPAATNEQYF. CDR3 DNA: TGTGCCAGCAGTTTCCTTCCAGCCGCCACCAACGAGCAGTACTTC. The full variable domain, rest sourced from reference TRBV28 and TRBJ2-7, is DVKVTQSSRYLVKRTGEKVFLECVQDMDHENMFWYRQDPGLGLRLIYFSYDVKMKEKGDIPEGYSVSREKKERFSLILESASTNQTSMYLCASSFLPAATNEQYFGPGTRLTVT.

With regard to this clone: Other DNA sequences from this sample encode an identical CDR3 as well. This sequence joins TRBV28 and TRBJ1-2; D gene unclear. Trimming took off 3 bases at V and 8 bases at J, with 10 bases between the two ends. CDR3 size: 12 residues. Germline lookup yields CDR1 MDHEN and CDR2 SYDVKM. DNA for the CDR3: TGTGCCAGCAGTTTGGTCGGCGGAGGCTACACCTTC. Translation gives CASSLVGGGYTF.